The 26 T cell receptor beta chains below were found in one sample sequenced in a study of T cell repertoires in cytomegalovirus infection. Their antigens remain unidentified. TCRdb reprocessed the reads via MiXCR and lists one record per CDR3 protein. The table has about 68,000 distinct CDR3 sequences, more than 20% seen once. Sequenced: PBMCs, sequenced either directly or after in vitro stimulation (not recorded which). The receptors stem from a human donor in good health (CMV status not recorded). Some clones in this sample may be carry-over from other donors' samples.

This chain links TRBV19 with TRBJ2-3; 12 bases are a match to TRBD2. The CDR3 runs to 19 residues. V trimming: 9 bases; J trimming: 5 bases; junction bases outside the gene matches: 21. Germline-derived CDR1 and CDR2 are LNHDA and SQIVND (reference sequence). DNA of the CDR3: TGTGCCAGCAAGAAGACTAGCGGGAGTGCCAGGGCAGGGGAAGATACGCAGTATTTT. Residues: CASKKTSGSARAGEDTQYF.

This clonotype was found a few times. This CDR3 reads CASSDPGQGAYAAFF. CDR3 nucleotide sequence: TGTGCCAGCAGCGATCCGGGACAGGGGGCGTATGCAGCTTTCTTT. V gene TRBV12-3 or TRBV12-4 combines with J gene TRBJ1-1, with TRBD1 matching over 12 bases. This CDR3 has 15 residues. V lost 6 bases and J lost 10; bases outside the gene matches: 12.

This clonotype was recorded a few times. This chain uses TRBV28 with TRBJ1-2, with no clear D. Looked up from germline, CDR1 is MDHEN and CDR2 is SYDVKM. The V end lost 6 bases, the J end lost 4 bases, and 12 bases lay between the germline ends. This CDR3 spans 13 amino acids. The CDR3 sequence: CASRDRNFYGYTF. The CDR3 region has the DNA TGTGCCAGCAGGGACCGGAACTTCTATGGCTACACCTTC.

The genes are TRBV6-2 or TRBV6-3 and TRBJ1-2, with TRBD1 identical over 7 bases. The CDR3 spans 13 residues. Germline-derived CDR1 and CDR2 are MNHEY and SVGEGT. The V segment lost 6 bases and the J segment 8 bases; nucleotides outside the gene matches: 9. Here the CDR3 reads CASRRGQQRGYTF. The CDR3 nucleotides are TGTGCCAGCAGAAGGGGGCAGCAACGGGGCTACACCTTC.

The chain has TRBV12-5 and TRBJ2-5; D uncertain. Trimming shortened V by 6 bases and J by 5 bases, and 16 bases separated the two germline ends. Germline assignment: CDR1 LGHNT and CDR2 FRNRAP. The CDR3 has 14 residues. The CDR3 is CASGPGAKVETQYF. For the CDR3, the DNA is TGTGCTAGTGGGCCAGGCGCCAAAGTGGAGACCCAGTACTTC. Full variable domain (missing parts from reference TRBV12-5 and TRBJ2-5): DARVTQTPRHKVTEMGQEVTMRCQPILGHNTVFWYRQTMMQGLELLAYFRNRAPLDDSGMPKDRFSAEMPDATLATLKIQPSEPRDSAVYFCASGPGAKVETQYFGPGTRLLVL.

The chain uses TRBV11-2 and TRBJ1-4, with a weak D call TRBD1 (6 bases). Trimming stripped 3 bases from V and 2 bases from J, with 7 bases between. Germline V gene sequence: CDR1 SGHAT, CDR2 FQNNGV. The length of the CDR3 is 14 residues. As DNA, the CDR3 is TGTGCCAGCAGCTTCCAGGGGACTAATGAAAAACTGTTTTTT. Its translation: CASSFQGTNEKLFF.

CDR3: CASSRFPMSTGTVAYNEQFF. The CDR3 nucleotides are TGTGCCAGCAGTCGCTTCCCAATGTCGACCGGGACAGTGGCCTACAATGAGCAGTTCTTC. The rearrangement links TRBV6-5 to TRBJ2-1; 7 bases agree with TRBD1. J lost 2 bases, V lost 5 bases, and 21 bases had no gene match. The CDR3 covers 20 residues. Germline V gives CDR1 MNHEY, CDR2 SVGAGI.

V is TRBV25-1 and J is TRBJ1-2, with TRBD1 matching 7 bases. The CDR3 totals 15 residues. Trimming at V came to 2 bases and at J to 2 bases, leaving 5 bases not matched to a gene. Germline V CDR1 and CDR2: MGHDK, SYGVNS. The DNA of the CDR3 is TGTGCCAGCAGTGAACTGCCGGACAGGAACTATGGCTACACCTTC. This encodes CASSELPDRNYGYTF.

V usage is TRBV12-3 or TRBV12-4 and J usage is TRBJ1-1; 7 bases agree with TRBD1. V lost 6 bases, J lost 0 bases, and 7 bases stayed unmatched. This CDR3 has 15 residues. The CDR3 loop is CASSPGGSMNTEAFF. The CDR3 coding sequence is TGTGCCAGCAGCCCAGGGGGGTCCATGAACACTGAAGCTTTCTTT.

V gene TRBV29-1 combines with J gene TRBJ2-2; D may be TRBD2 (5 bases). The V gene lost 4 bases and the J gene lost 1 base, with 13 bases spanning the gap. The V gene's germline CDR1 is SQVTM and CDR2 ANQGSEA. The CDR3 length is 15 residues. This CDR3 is CSVAPGSVNTGELFF. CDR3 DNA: TGCAGCGTTGCTCCGGGGTCGGTGAACACCGGGGAGCTGTTTTTT.

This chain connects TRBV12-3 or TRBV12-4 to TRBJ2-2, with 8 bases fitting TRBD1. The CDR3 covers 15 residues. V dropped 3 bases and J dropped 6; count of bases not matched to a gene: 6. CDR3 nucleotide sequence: TGTGCCAGCAGTTTGCGGCAGGGGGCTCCCGGGGAGCTGTTTTTT. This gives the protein CASSLRQGAPGELFF.

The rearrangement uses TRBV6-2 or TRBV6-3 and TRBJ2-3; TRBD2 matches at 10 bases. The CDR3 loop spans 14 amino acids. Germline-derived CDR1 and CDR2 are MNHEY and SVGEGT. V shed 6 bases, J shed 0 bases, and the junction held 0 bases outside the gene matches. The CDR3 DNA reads TGTGCCAGCAGACTAGCGGGGAGCACAGATACGCAGTATTTT. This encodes CASRLAGSTDTQYF.

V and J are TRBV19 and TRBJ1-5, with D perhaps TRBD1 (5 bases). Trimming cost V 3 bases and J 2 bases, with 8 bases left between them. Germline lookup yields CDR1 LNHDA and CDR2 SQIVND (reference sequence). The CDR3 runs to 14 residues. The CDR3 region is CASSIATGNQPQHF. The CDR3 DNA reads TGTGCCAGTAGTATTGCGACAGGCAATCAGCCCCAGCATTTT.

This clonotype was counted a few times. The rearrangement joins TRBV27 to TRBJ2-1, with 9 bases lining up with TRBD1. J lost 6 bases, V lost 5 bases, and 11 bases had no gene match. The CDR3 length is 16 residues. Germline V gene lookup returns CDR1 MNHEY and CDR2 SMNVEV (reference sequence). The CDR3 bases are TGTGCCAGCAGTCGTCACCGGACAGGGGTTGGCAATGAGCAGTTCTTC. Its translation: CASSRHRTGVGNEQFF.

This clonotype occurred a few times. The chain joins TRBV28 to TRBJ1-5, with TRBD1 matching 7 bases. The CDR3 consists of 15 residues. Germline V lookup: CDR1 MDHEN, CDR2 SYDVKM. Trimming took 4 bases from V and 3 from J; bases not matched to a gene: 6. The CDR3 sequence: CASSSGTDINQPQHF. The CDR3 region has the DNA TGTGCCAGCAGTTCCGGGACAGACATCAATCAGCCCCAGCATTTT.

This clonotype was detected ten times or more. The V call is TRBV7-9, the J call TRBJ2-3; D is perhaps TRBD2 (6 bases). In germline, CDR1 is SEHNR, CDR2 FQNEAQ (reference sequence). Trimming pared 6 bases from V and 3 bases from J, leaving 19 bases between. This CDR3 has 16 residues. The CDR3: CASSPRGLALTDTQYF. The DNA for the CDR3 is TGTGCCAGCAGTCCCCGAGGGCTAGCGTTAACAGATACGCAGTATTTT.

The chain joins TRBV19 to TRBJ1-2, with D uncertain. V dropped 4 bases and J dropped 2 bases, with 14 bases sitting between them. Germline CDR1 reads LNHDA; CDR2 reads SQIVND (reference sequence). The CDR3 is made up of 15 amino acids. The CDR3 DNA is TGTGCCAGTAGTACCGGGCACAATTCCAACTATGGCTACACCTTC. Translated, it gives CASSTGHNSNYGYTF.

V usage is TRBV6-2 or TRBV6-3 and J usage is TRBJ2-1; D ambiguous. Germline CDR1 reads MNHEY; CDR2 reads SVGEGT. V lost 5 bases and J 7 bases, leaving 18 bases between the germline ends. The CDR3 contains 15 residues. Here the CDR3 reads CASSKPPALGNEQFF. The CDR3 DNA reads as TGTGCCAGCAGTAAACCGCCAGCATTGGGGAATGAGCAGTTCTTC.

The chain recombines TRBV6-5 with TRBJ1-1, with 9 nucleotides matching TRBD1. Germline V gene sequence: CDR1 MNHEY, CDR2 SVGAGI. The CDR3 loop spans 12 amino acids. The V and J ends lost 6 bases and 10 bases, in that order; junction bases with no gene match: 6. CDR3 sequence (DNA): TGTGCCAGCAGATCGACAGGGGGTCGAGCTTTCTTT. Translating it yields CASRSTGGRAFF.

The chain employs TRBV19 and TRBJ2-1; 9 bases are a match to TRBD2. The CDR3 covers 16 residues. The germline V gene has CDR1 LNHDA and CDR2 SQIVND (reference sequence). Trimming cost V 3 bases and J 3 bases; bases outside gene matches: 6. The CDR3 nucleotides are TGTGCCAGTAGTATGAGATTGCGGGAGGGCTACAATGAGCAGTTCTTC. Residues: CASSMRLREGYNEQFF.

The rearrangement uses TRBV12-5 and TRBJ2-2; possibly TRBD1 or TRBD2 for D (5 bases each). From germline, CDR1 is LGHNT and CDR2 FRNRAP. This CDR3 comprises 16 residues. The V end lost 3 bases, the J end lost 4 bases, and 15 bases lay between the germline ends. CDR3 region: CASGFPRGVRTGELFF. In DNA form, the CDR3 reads TGTGCTAGTGGTTTCCCCCGAGGGGTTCGCACCGGGGAGCTGTTTTTT.

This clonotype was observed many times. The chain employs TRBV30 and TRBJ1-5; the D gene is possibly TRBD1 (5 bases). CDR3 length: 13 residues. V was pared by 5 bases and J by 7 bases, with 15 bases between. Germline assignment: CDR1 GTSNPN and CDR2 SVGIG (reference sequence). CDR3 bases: TGTGCCTGGGGGGCAGGGATGCACCAGCCCCAGCATTTT. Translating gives CAWGAGMHQPQHF.

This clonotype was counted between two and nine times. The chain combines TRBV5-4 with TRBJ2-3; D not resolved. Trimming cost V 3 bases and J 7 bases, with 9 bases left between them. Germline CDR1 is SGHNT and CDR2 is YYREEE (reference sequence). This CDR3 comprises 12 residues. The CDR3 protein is CASSSDQNTQYF. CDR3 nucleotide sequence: TGTGCCAGCAGCTCGGACCAAAATACGCAGTATTTT. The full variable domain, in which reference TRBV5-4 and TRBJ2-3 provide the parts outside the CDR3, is ETGVTQSPTHLIKTRGQQVTLRCSSQSGHNTVSWYQQALGQGPQFIFQYYREEENGRGNFPPRFSGLQFPNYSSELNVNALELDDSALYLCASSSDQNTQYFGPGTRLTVL.

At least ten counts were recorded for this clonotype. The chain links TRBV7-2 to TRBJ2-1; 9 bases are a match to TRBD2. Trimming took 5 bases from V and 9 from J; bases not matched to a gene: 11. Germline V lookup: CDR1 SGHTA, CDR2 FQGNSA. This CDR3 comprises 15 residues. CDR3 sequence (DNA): TGTGCCAGCAGCCCCCACGGCGGGAGGGAGGGTGAGCAGTTCTTC. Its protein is CASSPHGGREGEQFF.

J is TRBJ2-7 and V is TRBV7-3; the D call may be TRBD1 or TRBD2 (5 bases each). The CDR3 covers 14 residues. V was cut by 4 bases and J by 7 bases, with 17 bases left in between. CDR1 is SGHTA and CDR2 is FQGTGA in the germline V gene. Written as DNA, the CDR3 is TGTGCCAGCAGCTCGGGGCCGGGGAACTATGAGCAGTACTTC. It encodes CASSSGPGNYEQYF.

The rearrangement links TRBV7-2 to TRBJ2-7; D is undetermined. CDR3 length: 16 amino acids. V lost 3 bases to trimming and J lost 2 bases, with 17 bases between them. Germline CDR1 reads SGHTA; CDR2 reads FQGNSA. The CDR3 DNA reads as TGTGCCAGCAGCTTTGCCGGCCATGGGCCCACCTACGAGCAGTACTTC. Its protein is CASSFAGHGPTYEQYF.